The T cell receptor beta chain described here comes from a study of blood T cell repertoires in COVID-19. The overall study: Some COVID-19 samples were acute and others convalescent; all came from the United States, Italy and Spain. T cells, B-cell-depleted T cells, or PBMCs provided the cDNA or gDNA that served as material.

TCRdb keeps only in-frame clones here, not all; method: immunoSEQ multiplex PCR. The sample carries about 150,000 clones, about nine tenths recorded once. The CDR3 runs 14 residues. Germline values: CDR1 LGHDT, CDR2 YNNKEL (reference sequence). The V and J ends lost 2 bases and 7 bases respectively, with 12 bases between them. This clonotype originated in a man over 45 with active COVID-19. The sequencing sample was made of peripheral blood. The chain uses TRBV3-1 (or the pseudogene TRBV3-2) and TRBJ2-1, with D perhaps TRBD2 (6 bases). As DNA, the CDR3 is TGTGCCAGCAGCCAATACAGCGGGCCAAATGAGCAGTTCTTC. This translates into CASSQYSGPNEQFF.